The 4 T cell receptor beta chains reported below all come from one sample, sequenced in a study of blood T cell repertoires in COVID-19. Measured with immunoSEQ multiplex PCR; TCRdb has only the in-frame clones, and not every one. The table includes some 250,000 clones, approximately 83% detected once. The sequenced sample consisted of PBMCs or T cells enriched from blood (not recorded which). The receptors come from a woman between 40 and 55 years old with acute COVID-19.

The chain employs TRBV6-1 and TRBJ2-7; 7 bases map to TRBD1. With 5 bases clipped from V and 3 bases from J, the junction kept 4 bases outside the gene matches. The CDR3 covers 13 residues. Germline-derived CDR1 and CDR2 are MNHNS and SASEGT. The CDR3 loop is CASSRTGDYEQYF. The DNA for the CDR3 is TGTGCCAGCAGTCGGACAGGAGACTACGAGCAGTACTTC.

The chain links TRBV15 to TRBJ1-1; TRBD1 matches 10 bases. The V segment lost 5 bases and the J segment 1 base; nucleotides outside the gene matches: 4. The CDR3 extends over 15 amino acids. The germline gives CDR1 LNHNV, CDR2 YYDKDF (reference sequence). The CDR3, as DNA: TGTGCCACCAGCGGACAGGGGGACAAGAACACTGAAGCTTTCTTT. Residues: CATSGQGDKNTEAFF.

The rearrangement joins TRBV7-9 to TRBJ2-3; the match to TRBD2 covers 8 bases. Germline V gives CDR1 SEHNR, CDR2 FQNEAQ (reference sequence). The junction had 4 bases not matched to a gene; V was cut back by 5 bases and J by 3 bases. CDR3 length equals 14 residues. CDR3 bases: TGTGCCAGCAGCCCGGGGGGGCAGACAGATACGCAGTATTTT. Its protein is CASSPGGQTDTQYF.

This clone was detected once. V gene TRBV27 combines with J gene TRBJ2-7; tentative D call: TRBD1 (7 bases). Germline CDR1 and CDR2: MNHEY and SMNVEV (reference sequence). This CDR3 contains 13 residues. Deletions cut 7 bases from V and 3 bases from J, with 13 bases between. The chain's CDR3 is CASKAGQHYEQYF. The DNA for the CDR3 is TGTGCCAGCAAGGCGGGACAGCACTACGAGCAGTACTTC.